This T cell receptor (beta chain) was recorded in a study of CD8+CD57+ T cells in acquired aplastic anemia. Background on the study: Sorted CD4+ and CD8+ cells gave an average of 3.2 ug of DNA.

As to this clonotype: The antigen remains unidentified.

Trimming shortened V by 4 bases and J by 0 bases, and 10 bases separated the two germline ends. Germline V lookup: CDR1 SGHRS, CDR2 YFSETQ. This CDR3 contains 14 residues. Points from the study as a whole: Both patients and controls carried the same twenty-nine CD8+ CDR3 sequences.

Patients who underwent sequencing had shown CD8+CD57+ cell expansion by flow cytometry. Severe acquired aplastic anemia affected all patients. TCR beta VDJ and CDR3 were profiled, and genomic DNA was the template. TCRdb re-analysed the reads in MiXCR, keeping a single row per CDR3 protein. This table holds about 150,000 distinct CDR3 sequences, about 45% found once. This clonotype originated in a human donor with aplastic anemia. The genes are TRBV5-1 and TRBJ1-1; TRBD1 might be the D (6 bases). Sequencing was carried out using sorted CD4+, CD8+, or CD8+CD57+ T cells (not recorded which) from PBMCs. Here the CDR3 reads CASSKDRLNTEAFF. In nucleotides, the CDR3 is TGCGCCAGCAGCAAAGACAGGTTGAACACTGAAGCTTTCTTT.